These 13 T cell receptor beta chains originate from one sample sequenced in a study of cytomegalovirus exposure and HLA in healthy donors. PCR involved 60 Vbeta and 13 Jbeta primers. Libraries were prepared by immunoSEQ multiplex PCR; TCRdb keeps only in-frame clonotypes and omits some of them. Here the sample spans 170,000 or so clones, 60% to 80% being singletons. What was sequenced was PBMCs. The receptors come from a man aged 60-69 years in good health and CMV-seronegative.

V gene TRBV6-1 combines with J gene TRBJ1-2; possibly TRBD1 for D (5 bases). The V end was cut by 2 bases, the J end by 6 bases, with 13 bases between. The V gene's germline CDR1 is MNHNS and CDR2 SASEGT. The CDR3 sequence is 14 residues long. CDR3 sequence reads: CASSERQGYDGYTF. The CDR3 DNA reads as TGTGCCAGCAGTGAAAGGCAGGGATATGATGGCTACACCTTC.

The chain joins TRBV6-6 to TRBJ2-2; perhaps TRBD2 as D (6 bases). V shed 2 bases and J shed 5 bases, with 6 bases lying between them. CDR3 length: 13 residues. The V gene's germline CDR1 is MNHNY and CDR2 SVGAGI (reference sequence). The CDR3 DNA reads TGTGCCAGCAGTTACCGGGGGACCGGGGAGCTGTTTTTT. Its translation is CASSYRGTGELFF.

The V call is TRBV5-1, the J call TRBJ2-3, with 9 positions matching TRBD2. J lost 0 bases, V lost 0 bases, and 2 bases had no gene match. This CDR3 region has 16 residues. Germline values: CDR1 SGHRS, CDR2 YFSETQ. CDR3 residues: CASSLGAGGSTDTQYF. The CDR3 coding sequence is TGCGCCAGCAGCTTGGGGGCGGGGGGGAGCACAGATACGCAGTATTTT.

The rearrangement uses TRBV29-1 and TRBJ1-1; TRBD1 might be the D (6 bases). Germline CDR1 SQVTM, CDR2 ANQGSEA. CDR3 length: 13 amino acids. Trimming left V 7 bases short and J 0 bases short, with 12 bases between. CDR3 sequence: CSARTAVNTEAFF. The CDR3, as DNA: TGCAGCGCCCGGACAGCTGTGAACACTGAAGCTTTCTTT. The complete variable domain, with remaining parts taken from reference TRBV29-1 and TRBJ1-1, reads SAVISQKPSRDICQRGTSLTIQCQVDSQVTMMFWYRQQPGQSLTLIATANQGSEATYESGFVIDKFPISRPNLTFSTLTVSNMSPEDSSIYLCSARTAVNTEAFFGQGTRLTVV.

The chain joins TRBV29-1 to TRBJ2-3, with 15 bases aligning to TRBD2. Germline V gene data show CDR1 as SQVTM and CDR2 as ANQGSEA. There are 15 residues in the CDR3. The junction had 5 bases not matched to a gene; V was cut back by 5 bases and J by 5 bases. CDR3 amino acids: CSVKRTSGRVDTQYF. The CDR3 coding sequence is TGCAGCGTTAAGAGGACTAGCGGGAGGGTAGATACGCAGTATTTT.

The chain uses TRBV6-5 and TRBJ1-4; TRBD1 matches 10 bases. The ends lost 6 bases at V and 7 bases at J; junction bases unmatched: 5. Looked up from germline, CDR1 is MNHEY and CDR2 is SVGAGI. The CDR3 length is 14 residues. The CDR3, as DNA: TGTGCCAGCAGACGGGACAGGGGCCCTGAAAAACTGTTTTTT. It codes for CASRRDRGPEKLFF.

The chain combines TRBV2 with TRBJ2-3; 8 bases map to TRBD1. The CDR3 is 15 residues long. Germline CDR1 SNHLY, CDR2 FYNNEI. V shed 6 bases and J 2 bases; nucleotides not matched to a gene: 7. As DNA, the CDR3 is TGTGCCAGCAGAGGACAGGGAAGGGTCACAGATACGCAGTATTTT. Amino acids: CASRGQGRVTDTQYF.

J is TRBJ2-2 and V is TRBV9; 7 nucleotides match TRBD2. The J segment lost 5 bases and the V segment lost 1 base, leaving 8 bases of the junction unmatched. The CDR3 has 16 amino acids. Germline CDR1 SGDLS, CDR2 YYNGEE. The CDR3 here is CASSVSPSGGTGELFF. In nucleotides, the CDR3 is TGTGCCAGCAGCGTAAGCCCTAGCGGAGGGACCGGGGAGCTGTTTTTT.

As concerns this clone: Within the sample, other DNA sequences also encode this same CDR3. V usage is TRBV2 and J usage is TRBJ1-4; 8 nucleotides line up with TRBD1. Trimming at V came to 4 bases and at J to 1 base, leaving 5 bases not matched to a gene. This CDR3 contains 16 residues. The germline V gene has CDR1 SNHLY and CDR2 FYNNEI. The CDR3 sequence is CASSAGQGRTNEKLFF. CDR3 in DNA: TGTGCCAGCAGTGCAGGACAGGGAAGAACTAATGAAAAACTGTTTTTT.

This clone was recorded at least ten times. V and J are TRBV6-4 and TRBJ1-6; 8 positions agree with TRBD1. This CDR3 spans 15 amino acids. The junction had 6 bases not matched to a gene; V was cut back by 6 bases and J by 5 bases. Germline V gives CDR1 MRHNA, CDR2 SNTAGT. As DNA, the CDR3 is TGTGCCAGCAGAGAGACAGGGGCGAATAATTCACCCCTCCACTTT. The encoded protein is CASRETGANNSPLHF.

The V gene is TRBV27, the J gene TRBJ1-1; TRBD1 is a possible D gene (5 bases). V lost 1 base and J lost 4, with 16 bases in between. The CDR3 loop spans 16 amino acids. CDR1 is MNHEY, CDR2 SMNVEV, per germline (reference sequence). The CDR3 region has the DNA TGTGCCAGCAGTTTATACTTGGCAGGGCCCCGCACTGAAGCTTTCTTT. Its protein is CASSLYLAGPRTEAFF.

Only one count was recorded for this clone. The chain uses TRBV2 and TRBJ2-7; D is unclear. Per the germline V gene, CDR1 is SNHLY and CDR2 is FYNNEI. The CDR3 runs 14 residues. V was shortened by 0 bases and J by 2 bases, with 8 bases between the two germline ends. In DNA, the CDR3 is TGTGCCAGCAGTGAAGCTCCTTTCCCCTACGAGCAGTACTTC. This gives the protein CASSEAPFPYEQYF. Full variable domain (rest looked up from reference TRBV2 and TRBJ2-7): EPEVTQTPSHQVTQMGQEVILRCVPISNHLYFYWYRQILGQKVEFLVSFYNNEISEKSEIFDDQFSVERPDGSNFTLKIRSTKLEDSAMYFCASSEAPFPYEQYFGPGTRLTVT.

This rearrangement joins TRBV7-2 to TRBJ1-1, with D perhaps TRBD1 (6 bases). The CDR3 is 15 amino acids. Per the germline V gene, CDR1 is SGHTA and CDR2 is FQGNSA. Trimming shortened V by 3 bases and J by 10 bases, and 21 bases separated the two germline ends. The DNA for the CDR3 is TGTGCCAGCAGCTTCCGTACCGGACAGAGTGGCGTAGCTTTCTTT. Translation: CASSFRTGQSGVAFF.